This is a list of T cell receptor beta chains from one sample in a study of OX40 agonist ivuxolimab in advanced cancers. The table came from immunoSEQ multiplex PCR; TCRdb's copy has only in-frame clones and leaves some out. This table has about 82,000 clones, roughly 90% appearing once. This specimen consisted of CD4+ or CD8+ T cells sorted from blood, obtained in a trial of the OX40 agonist ivuxolimab. Receptors originate from an adult with an advanced solid tumor such as melanoma, head and neck, liver or kidney cancer. The CDR3 runs from the conserved cysteine through the conserved F or W. D genes are given only for firm matches.

TRBV6-5,TRBD1,TRBJ2-5,CASSLQGFAQETQYF,TGTGCCAGCAGCCTACAGGGGTTTGCTCAAGAGACCCAGTACTTC
TRBV6-1,.,TRBJ2-3,CASSVKGLADTQYF,TGTGCCAGCAGTGTCAAGGGGCTGGCGGATACGCAGTATTTT
TRBV28,.,TRBJ2-2,CASRRTVPGELFF,TGTGCCAGCAGGAGGACAGTTCCCGGGGAGCTGTTTTTT
TRBV18,.,TRBJ2-1,CASSPREEGEQFF,TGTGCCAGCTCACCACGAGAGGAGGGGGAGCAGTTCTTC
TRBV2,TRBD1,TRBJ2-1,CASRGQGAGEQFF,TGTGCCAGCAGGGGACAGGGGGCAGGTGAGCAGTTCTTC
TRBV6-6,TRBD1,TRBJ1-2,CASSYVTGTAGYTF,TGTGCCAGCAGTTACGTGACAGGGACGGCTGGCTACACCTTC
TRBV29-1,.,TRBJ1-2,CSVGGEGYTF,TGCAGCGTCGGAGGGGAGGGCTACACCTTC
TRBV5-1,TRBD1,TRBJ2-7,CASSFSTGGPYEQYF,TGCGCCAGCAGCTTCTCGACAGGGGGCCCCTACGAGCAGTACTTC
TRBV7-9,TRBD1,TRBJ2-7,CASSFGTGGFNSYEQYF,TGTGCCAGCAGCTTCGGTACAGGGGGCTTTAACTCCTACGAGCAGTACTTC
TRBV10-3,.,TRBJ1-5,CAISGDYIQPQHF,TGTGCCATCAGTGGGGACTACATTCAGCCCCAGCATTTT
TRBV19,.,TRBJ1-1,CASSLRGANTEAFF,TGTGCCAGTAGTCTTAGGGGGGCGAACACTGAAGCTTTCTTT
TRBV5-1,.,TRBJ2-2,CASSFGTENTGELFF,TGCGCCAGCAGCTTCGGGACGGAAAACACCGGGGAGCTGTTTTTT
TRBV10-3,.,TRBJ2-5,CAISEGGQETQYF,TGTGCCATCAGTGAGGGTGGGCAAGAGACCCAGTACTTC
TRBV7-2,TRBD1,TRBJ1-4,CASSLTTGVFNEKLFF,TGTGCCAGCAGCTTAACCACAGGGGTCTTTAATGAAAAACTGTTTTTT
TRBV12-5,.,TRBJ2-1,CAPPGRFF,TGTGCTCCCCCGGGGAGGTTCTTC
TRBV15,.,TRBJ2-3,CATSRDPAADTQYF,TGTGCCACCAGCAGAGATCCCGCAGCAGATACGCAGTATTTT
TRBV6-1,TRBD1,TRBJ2-2,CASRGQGGTGELFF,TGTGCCTCTCGGGGACAGGGGGGGACCGGGGAGCTGTTTTTT
TRBV4-3,TRBD2,TRBJ2-3,CASSRGNSGSGDTQYF,TGCGCCAGCAGCCGGGGAAATAGCGGGTCGGGAGATACGCAGTATTTT
TRBV28,TRBD1,TRBJ1-2,CASSYRTGEEVHGYTF,TGTGCCAGCAGTTACCGGACAGGGGAAGAGGTGCATGGCTACACCTTC
TRBV2,.,TRBJ1-2,CASSERPGHYGYTF,TGTGCCAGCAGTGAACGCCCGGGACACTATGGCTACACCTTC
TRBV5-1,.,TRBJ2-1,CASSATREQFF,TGCGCCAGCAGCGCGACACGGGAGCAGTTCTTC